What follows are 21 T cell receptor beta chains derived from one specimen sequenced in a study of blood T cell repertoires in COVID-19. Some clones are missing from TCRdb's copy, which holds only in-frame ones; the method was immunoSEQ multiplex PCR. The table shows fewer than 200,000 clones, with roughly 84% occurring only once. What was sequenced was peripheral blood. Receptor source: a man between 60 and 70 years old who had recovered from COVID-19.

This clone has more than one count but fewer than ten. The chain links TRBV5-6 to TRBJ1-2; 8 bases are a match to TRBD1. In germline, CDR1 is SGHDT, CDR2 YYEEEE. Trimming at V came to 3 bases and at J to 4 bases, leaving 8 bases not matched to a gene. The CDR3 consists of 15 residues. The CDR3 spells CASSSMTGAVYGYTF. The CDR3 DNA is TGTGCCAGCAGCTCTATGACAGGGGCCGTCTATGGCTACACCTTC. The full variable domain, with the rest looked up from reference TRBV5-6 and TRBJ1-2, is DAGVTQSPTHLIKTRGQQVTLRCSPKSGHDTVSWYQQALGQGPQFIFQYYEEEERQRGNFPDRFSGHQFPNYSSELNVNALLLGDSALYLCASSSMTGAVYGYTFGSGTRLTVV.

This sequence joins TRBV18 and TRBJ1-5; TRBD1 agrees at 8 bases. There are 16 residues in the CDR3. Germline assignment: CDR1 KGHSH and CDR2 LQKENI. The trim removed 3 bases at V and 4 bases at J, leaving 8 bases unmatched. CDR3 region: CASSPLGTGGNQPQHF. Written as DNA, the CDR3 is TGTGCCAGCTCACCTCTTGGGACAGGAGGAAATCAGCCCCAGCATTTT.

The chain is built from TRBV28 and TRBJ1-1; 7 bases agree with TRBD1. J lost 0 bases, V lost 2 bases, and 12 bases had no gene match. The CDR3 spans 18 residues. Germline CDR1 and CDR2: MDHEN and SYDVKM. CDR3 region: CASSLEGVTGQMNTEAFF. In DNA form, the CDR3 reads TGTGCCAGCAGTTTAGAGGGGGTGACAGGGCAAATGAACACTGAAGCTTTCTTT. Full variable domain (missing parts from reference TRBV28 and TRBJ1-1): DVKVTQSSRYLVKRTGEKVFLECVQDMDHENMFWYRQDPGLGLRLIYFSYDVKMKEKGDIPEGYSVSREKKERFSLILESASTNQTSMYLCASSLEGVTGQMNTEAFFGQGTRLTVV.

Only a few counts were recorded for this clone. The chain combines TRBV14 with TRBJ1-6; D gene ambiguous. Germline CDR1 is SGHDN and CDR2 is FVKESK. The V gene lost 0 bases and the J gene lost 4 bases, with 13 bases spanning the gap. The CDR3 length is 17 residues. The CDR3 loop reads CASSQDAGYGYNSPLHF. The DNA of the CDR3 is TGTGCCAGCAGCCAAGATGCGGGTTACGGATATAATTCACCCCTCCACTTT. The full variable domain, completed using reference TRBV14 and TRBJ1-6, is EAGVTQFPSHSVIEKGQTVTLRCDPISGHDNLYWYRRVMGKEIKFLLHFVKESKQDESGMPNNRFLAERTGGTYSTLKVQPAELEDSGVYFCASSQDAGYGYNSPLHFGNGTRLTVT.

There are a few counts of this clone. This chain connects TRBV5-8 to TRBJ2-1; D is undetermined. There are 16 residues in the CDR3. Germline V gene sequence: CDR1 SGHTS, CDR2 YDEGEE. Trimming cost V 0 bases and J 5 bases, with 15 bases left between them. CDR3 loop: CASSLALIAFDNEQFF. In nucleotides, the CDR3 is TGTGCCAGCAGCTTGGCTCTGATAGCTTTCGACAATGAGCAGTTCTTC.

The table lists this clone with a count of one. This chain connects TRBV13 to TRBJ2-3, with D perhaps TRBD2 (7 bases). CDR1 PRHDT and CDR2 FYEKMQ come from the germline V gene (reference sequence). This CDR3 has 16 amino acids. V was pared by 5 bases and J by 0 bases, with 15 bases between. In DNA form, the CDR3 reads TGTGCCAGCAGCCGCTGGGCGGGGGCTAGCACAGATACGCAGTATTTT. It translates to CASSRWAGASTDTQYF.

The CDR3, as DNA: TGTGCCAGCAGTGATGCCCGCAGAAGCGCCTACGAGCAGTACTTC. Residues: CASSDARRSAYEQYF. This rearrangement joins TRBV25-1 to TRBJ2-7; D ambiguous. Germline CDR1 is MGHDK and CDR2 is SYGVNS. Trimming took 3 bases from V and 2 from J, leaving 14 bases between them. The CDR3 contains 15 residues.

The CDR3 coding sequence is TGTGCCAGCCTCCCTCTCGGGGGGCTCCTCACTAACACTGAAGCTTTCTTT. It encodes CASLPLGGLLTNTEAFF. This chain uses TRBV14 with TRBJ1-1; perhaps TRBD1 as D (6 bases). Per the germline V gene, CDR1 is SGHDN and CDR2 is FVKESK. The CDR3 is 17 residues long. Trimming took 8 bases from V and 2 from J, leaving 24 bases between them.

The CDR3 region has the DNA TGTGCCAGCAGCCTAGGGACAGGGGTAAATGAAAAACTGTTTTTT. Its protein is CASSLGTGVNEKLFF. This chain uses TRBV5-8 with TRBJ1-4; 10 bases are a match to TRBD1. Germline V gene sequence: CDR1 SGHTS, CDR2 YDEGEE. After removal of 4 bases from V and 5 bases from J, the junction contained 5 bases not matched to a gene. The CDR3 is 15 residues long.

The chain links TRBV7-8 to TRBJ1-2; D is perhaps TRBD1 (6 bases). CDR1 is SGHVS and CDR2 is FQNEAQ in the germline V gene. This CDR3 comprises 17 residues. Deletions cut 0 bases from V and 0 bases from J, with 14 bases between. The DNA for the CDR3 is TGTGCCAGCAGCTTAGCTAACAGGGTAGCGACTAACTATGGCTACACCTTC. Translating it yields CASSLANRVATNYGYTF. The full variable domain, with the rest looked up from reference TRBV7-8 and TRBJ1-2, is GAGVSQSPRYKVAKRGQDVALRCDPISGHVSLFWYQQALGQGPEFLTYFQNEAQLDKSGLPSDRFFAERPEGSVSTLKIQRTQQEDSAVYLCASSLANRVATNYGYTFGSGTRLTVV.

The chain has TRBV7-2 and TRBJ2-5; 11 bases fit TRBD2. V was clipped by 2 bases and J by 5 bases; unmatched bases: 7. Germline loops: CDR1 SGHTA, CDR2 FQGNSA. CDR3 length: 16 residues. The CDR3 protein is CASSLYPSGGRETQYF. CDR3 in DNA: TGTGCCAGCAGCTTATACCCTAGCGGGGGGCGGGAGACCCAGTACTTC.

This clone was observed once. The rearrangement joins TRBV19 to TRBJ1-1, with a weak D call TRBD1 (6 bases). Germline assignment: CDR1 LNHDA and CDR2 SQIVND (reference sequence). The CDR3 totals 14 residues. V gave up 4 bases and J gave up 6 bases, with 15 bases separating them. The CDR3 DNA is TGTGCCAGTAGTAGCCGGGGGCGGGGGGCTGAAGCTTTCTTT. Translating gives CASSSRGRGAEAFF.

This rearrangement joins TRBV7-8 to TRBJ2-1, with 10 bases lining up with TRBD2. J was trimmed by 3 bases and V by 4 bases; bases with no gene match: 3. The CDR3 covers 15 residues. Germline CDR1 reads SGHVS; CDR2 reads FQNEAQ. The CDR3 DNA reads TGTGCCAGCAGCTCCCTAGCGGGGGTCTACAATGAGCAGTTCTTC. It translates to CASSSLAGVYNEQFF.

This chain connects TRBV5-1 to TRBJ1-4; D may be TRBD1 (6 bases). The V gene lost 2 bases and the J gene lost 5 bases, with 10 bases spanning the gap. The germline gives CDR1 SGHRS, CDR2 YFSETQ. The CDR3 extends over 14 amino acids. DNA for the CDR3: TGCGCCAGCAGCTTCGGGGGGCTGAATGAAAAACTGTTTTTT. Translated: CASSFGGLNEKLFF.

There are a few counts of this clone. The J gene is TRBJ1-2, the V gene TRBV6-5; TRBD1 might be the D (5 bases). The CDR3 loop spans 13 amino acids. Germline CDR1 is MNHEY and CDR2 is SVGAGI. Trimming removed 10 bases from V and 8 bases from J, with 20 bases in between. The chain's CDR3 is CATQPTVEGGYTF. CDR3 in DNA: TGTGCCACACAACCCACAGTGGAGGGGGGCTACACCTTC.

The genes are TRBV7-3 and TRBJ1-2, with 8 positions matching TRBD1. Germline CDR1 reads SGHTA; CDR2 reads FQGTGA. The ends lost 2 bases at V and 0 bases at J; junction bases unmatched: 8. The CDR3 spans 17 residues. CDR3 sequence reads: CASSLRGRGLPNYGYTF. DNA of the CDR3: TGTGCCAGCAGCTTACGGGGCAGGGGGCTTCCTAACTATGGCTACACCTTC.

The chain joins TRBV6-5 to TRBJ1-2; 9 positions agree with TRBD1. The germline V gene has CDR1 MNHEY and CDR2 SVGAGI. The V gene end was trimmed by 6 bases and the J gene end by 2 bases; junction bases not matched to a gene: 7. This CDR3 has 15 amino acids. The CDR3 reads CASRGTGNKNYGYTF. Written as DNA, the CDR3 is TGTGCCAGCAGAGGGACAGGGAATAAAAACTATGGCTACACCTTC.

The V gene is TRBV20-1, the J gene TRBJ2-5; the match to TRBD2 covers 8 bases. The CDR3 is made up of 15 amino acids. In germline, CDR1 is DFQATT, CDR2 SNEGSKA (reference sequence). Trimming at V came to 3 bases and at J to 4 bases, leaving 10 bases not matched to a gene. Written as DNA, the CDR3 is TGCAGTGCTAGTTCGAGTAGCGGGGTTCGAGAGACCCAGTACTTC. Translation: CSASSSSGVRETQYF.

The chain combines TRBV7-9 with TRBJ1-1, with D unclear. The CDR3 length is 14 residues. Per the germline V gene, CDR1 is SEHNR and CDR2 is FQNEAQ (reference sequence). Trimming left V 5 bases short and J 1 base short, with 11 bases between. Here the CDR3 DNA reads TGTGCCAGCAGCCGTACCTCCAGGAACACTGAAGCTTTCTTT. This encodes CASSRTSRNTEAFF.

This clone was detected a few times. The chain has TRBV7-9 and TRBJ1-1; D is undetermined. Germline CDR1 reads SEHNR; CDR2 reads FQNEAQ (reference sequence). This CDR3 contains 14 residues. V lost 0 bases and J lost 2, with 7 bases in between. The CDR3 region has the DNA TGTGCCAGCAGCTTAGCGTGGAGCAACACTGAAGCTTTCTTT. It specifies CASSLAWSNTEAFF. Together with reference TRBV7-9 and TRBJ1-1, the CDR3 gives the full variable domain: DTGVSQNPRHKITKRGQNVTFRCDPISEHNRLYWYRQTLGQGPEFLTYFQNEAQLEKSRLLSDRFSAERPKGSFSTLEIQRTEQGDSAMYLCASSLAWSNTEAFFGQGTRLTVV.

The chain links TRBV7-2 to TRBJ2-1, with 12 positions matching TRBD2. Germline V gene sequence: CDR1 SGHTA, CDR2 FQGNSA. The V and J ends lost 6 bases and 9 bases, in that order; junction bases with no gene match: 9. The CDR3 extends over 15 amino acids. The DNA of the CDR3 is TGTGCCAGCAGGGCCCGACTAGCGGGGGTTACTGAGCAGTTCTTC. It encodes CASRARLAGVTEQFF.